A selection of T cell receptor beta chains follows, all from one sample in a study of blood T cell repertoires in COVID-19. Assay used: immunoSEQ multiplex PCR; TCRdb lists only in-frame clones, some missing. In the table there are roughly 370,000 clones, approximately 87% of which are singletons. Sequencing was performed on PBMCs or T cells enriched from blood (not recorded which). Every receptor here comes from a woman in her forties or fifties who had recovered from COVID-19. The CDR3 runs from the conserved cysteine through the conserved F or W. D genes are given only for firm matches. Clone size is shown for a subset of rows, as once, few, many or a class of expanded clone.

d_call	clone_size	v_call	j_call	cdr3_nt	cdr3_aa
TRBD2	-	TRBV3-1/TRBV3-2	TRBJ2-4	TGTGCCAGCAGCCCCCCCGGGGGACTAGGAAACATTCAGTACTTC	CASSPPGGLGNIQYF
TRBD2	-	TRBV4-1	TRBJ2-7	TGCGCCAGCAGCCAGCCAGCGGGGGGTTACGAGCAGTACTTC	CASSQPAGGYEQYF
-	-	TRBV9	TRBJ1-2	TGTGCCAGCAGCGGCCGGGGAGGCTACACCTTC	CASSGRGGYTF
-	-	TRBV6-5	TRBJ2-7	TGTGCCAGCAGCCCAAGCCCCTACGAGCAGTACTTC	CASSPSPYEQYF
TRBD1	many	TRBV6-5	TRBJ1-4	TGTGCCAGCAGTCGGACCGGGACAGGCCCCGAAAAACTGTTTTTT	CASSRTGTGPEKLFF
-	once	TRBV7-2	TRBJ2-7	TGTGCCAGCAGCTTAGGAGAAAACAGGCCTCGGGACGAGCAGTACTTC	CASSLGENRPRDEQYF
TRBD1	-	TRBV7-2	TRBJ2-5	TGTGCCAGCAGTTCAACCGACAGGGATGGGCCTCAAGGGACCCAGTACTTC	CASSSTDRDGPQGTQYF
-	-	TRBV5-1	TRBJ2-1	TGCGCCAGCAGCCATGCCCAGAGGGAATCCTACAATGAGCAGTTCTTC	CASSHAQRESYNEQFF
-	-	TRBV4-2	TRBJ2-3	TGTGCCAGCAGCCAAGATCTGCAGATTAGCACAGATACGCAGTATTTT	CASSQDLQISTDTQYF
TRBD1	-	TRBV5-1	TRBJ1-3	TGCGCCAGCAGCTTGGGGGACAGGGTCCTCGGTGACACCATATATTTT	CASSLGDRVLGDTIYF
TRBD1	once	TRBV25-1	TRBJ2-7	TGTGCCAGCCCGACTTACGAACTACTCCGGGACAGGGGCTACGAGCAGTACTTC	CASPTYELLRDRGYEQYF
-	once	TRBV5-5	TRBJ1-1	TGTGCCAGCAGCCGCGATGGTCGAGCTCGGACTGAAGCTTTCTTT	CASSRDGRARTEAFF
-	-	TRBV4-1	TRBJ2-7	TGCGCCAGCAGCCTCCCCGGGGCCTACGAGCAGTACTTC	CASSLPGAYEQYF
-	many	TRBV2	TRBJ1-6	TGTGCCAGCAGGGAAGACAGCTCCTATAATTCACCCCTCCACTTT	CASREDSSYNSPLHF
TRBD1	-	TRBV5-5	TRBJ2-3	TGTGCCAGCAGCTTTTCCGACAGGGAGACAGATACGCAGTATTTT	CASSFSDRETDTQYF
TRBD1	-	TRBV7-2	TRBJ1-1	TGTGCCAGCAGTCCGGTCGCAGGGGGCGCGGGGTGGACTGAAGCTTTCTTT	CASSPVAGGAGWTEAFF
TRBD1	-	TRBV24-1	TRBJ2-5	TGTGCCACCAGTGATTTGAGAGGACAGGGGGAAGAGACCCAGTACTTC	CATSDLRGQGEETQYF
TRBD1	once	TRBV7-9	TRBJ1-5	TGTGCCAGCAGCTCCACAACCCAGGGGGGTCAGCCCCAGCATTTT	CASSSTTQGGQPQHF
-	few	TRBV27	TRBJ1-2	TGTGCCAGCAGTTTTCTCTTTTCCAGACTGTCGGATGGCTACACCTTC	CASSFLFSRLSDGYTF
-	-	TRBV4-3	TRBJ2-5	TGCGCCAGCAGCCAAGAGATGGGGGGGGGCTCAACGGGGACCCAGTACTTC	CASSQEMGGGSTGTQYF
-	few	TRBV7-2	TRBJ1-2	TGTGCCAGCAGCTTAGAGGGGGGGAACTACTATGGCTACACCTTC	CASSLEGGNYYGYTF
TRBD1	-	TRBV19	TRBJ1-1	TGTGCCTCGAAGGTAGGGACAGGGGGGGCGAACACTGAAGCTTTCTTT	CASKVGTGGANTEAFF
TRBD1	-	TRBV7-9	TRBJ1-2	TGTGCCAGCAGCAGGAGACAGGGGAGCGGCTACACCTTC	CASSRRQGSGYTF
TRBD2	-	TRBV2	TRBJ2-7	TGTGCCAGCAGTGGGACTAGCGGGGGGAGGATGTCGCGCTACGAGCAGTACTTC	CASSGTSGGRMSRYEQYF
TRBD1	-	TRBV19	TRBJ1-2	TGTGCCAGTACCCCAGGGACAGGGGGGGATGGCTACACCTTC	CASTPGTGGDGYTF
-	few	TRBV7-9	TRBJ1-2	TGTGCCAGCAGTTCCATTTGGGCAGGGGAAGGCTACACCTTC	CASSSIWAGEGYTF
-	-	TRBV19	TRBJ2-2	TGTGCCAGTAGGCCCCAGGGGTATACCACCGGGGAGCTGTTTTTT	CASRPQGYTTGELFF
-	-	TRBV13	TRBJ2-2	TGTGCCAGCAGCTTAGAGGGGCTTGGCACCGGGGAGCTGTTTTTT	CASSLEGLGTGELFF
-	-	TRBV9	TRBJ1-2	TGTGCCAGCAGCGTAGGGTGGGGGCTCTATGGCTACACCTTC	CASSVGWGLYGYTF
-	-	TRBV9	TRBJ1-2	TGTGCCAGCAGCTTACCAGATGGGCTCAGCCCTGGGTATGGCTACACCTTC	CASSLPDGLSPGYGYTF
-	-	TRBV30	TRBJ2-7	TGTGCCTGGAGCTCGGTCTACGAGCAGTACTTC	CAWSSVYEQYF
-	many	TRBV5-1	TRBJ2-3	TGCGCCAGCAGCCTGCCGGGGGGCCCCACAGATACGCAGTATTTT	CASSLPGGPTDTQYF
-	-	TRBV30	TRBJ2-2	TGTGCCTGGAGTGTACGAGGAACCGGGGAGCTGTTTTTT	CAWSVRGTGELFF
-	-	TRBV30	TRBJ1-3	TGTGCCTGGAGTAAGGGGCGCGGAAACACCATATATTTT	CAWSKGRGNTIYF
-	-	TRBV30	TRBJ1-1	TGTGCCTGGAGTGCTCTGGACAGCGGTTTTGAAGCTTTCTTT	CAWSALDSGFEAFF